This is a list of T cell receptor beta chains from one sample in a study of blood T cell repertoires in COVID-19. TCRdb's copy holds only in-frame clones and misses some; the assay was immunoSEQ multiplex PCR. This table has some 140,000 clones, about 79% appearing once. The sample comprised peripheral blood. These receptor sequences come from a woman between 55 and 75 years old with acute or convalescent COVID-19. The CDR3 runs from the conserved cysteine through the conserved F or W. Each record gives: D gene, CDR3 length, clone size, J gene, V gene, CDR3 DNA, CDR3 protein. A D gene is named only where the DNA matches it firmly. Part of the rows lack a size; the others show once, few, many or a class for expanded clones.

TRBD1,12,once,TRBJ1-4,TRBV28,TGTGCCAGCAGACTGACAGGGCAAGAACTGTTTTTT,CASRLTGQELFF
TRBD2,18,NA,TRBJ2-3,TRBV3-1/TRBV3-2,TGTGCCAGCAGCCAAGGCCGCCTAGCGGGGGGGCGGCCAGATACGCAGTATTTT,CASSQGRLAGGRPDTQYF
TRBD1,13,NA,TRBJ2-3,TRBV30,TGTGCCTGGAGTGTACAGGGGCCTGATACGCAGTATTTT,CAWSVQGPDTQYF
NA,14,NA,TRBJ2-3,TRBV15,TGTGCCACCAGCAGAGACGATGGCAAAGATACGCAGTATTTT,CATSRDDGKDTQYF
NA,15,NA,TRBJ2-1,TRBV11-1,TGTGCCAGCAGCGACCTGGACAGAAGGCCCAATGAGCAGTTCTTC,CASSDLDRRPNEQFF
NA,16,NA,TRBJ1-5,TRBV18,TGTGCCAGCTCAACGGAAATGACAAGCAATGGTCAGCCCCAGCATTTT,CASSTEMTSNGQPQHF
NA,14,NA,TRBJ2-1,TRBV14,TGTGCCAGCAGCCACCTGGACTACATCAATGAGCAGTTCTTC,CASSHLDYINEQFF
NA,14,NA,TRBJ1-4,TRBV28,TGTGCCAGCAGTTCGTTACAGGGTTTTGAAAAACTGTTTTTT,CASSSLQGFEKLFF
NA,16,NA,TRBJ2-3,TRBV5-5,TGTGCCAGCAGCTTTGTGGGGGCGGATAGCACAGATACGCAGTATTTT,CASSFVGADSTDTQYF
NA,14,NA,TRBJ1-1,TRBV6-1,TGTGCCAGCAGTGAATATCCGAGTAACACTGAAGCTTTCTTT,CASSEYPSNTEAFF
TRBD1,14,NA,TRBJ1-4,TRBV19,TGTGCCAGCCAACACAGGGGAGCTAATGAAAAACTGTTTTTT,CASQHRGANEKLFF